This entry lists 12 T cell receptor beta chains sequenced from one sample in a study of tumour-infiltrating T cells in Burkitt lymphoma. The table came from immunoSEQ multiplex PCR; TCRdb's copy has only in-frame clones and leaves some out. The sample consists of some 2,900 clones, 14% of them appearing once. The specimen sequenced was tumor tissue. The receptors stem from a human donor with Burkitt lymphoma.

The chain recombines TRBV28 with TRBJ2-3, with 7 bases lining up with TRBD1. The germline CDR1 and CDR2 sequences are MDHEN and SYDVKM. The CDR3 has 14 residues. The ends lost 4 bases at V and 5 bases at J; junction bases unmatched: 6. DNA for the CDR3: TGTGCCAGCAGTTCGACAGGGAGTGGAGATACGCAGTATTTT. Translation gives CASSSTGSGDTQYF. The whole variable domain, filled in from reference TRBV28 and TRBJ2-3, reads DVKVTQSSRYLVKRTGEKVFLECVQDMDHENMFWYRQDPGLGLRLIYFSYDVKMKEKGDIPEGYSVSREKKERFSLILESASTNQTSMYLCASSSTGSGDTQYFGPGTRLTVL.

This clone was picked up a small number of times. This chain links TRBV19 with TRBJ1-2; no definite D call. With 7 bases removed from V and 4 bases from J, the gap between germline ends came to 13 bases. The CDR3 is 13 residues long. Germline V gene lookup returns CDR1 LNHDA and CDR2 SQIVND (reference sequence). The CDR3 DNA follows: TGTGCCAGTACCCGCGGTAGGCCCTATGGCTACACCTTC. Amino acids: CASTRGRPYGYTF.

The genes are TRBV5-4 and TRBJ2-1; 10 nucleotides line up with TRBD2. The junction had 12 bases not matched to a gene; V was cut back by 0 bases and J by 12 bases. The CDR3 contains 16 residues. CDR1 is SGHNT, CDR2 YYREEE, per germline (reference sequence). CDR3 region: CASSLAAGGPDGGQFF. The DNA for the CDR3 is TGTGCCAGCAGCTTGGCAGCGGGAGGGCCTGACGGGGGGCAGTTCTTC.

The chain carries TRBV11-2 and TRBJ2-3; 9 bases fit TRBD1. The CDR3 has 15 amino acids. Trimming at V came to 10 bases and at J to 4 bases, leaving 12 bases not matched to a gene. Germline V lookup: CDR1 SGHAT, CDR2 FQNNGV. The CDR3 region has the DNA TGTGCCAACACCCTACGGGGACAGGGCGCAGATACGCAGTATTTT. The encoded protein is CANTLRGQGADTQYF.

The sample holds a few counts of this clone. The chain carries TRBV7-6 and TRBJ1-2, with D maybe TRBD1 (6 bases). Germline-derived CDR1 and CDR2 are SGHVS and FNYEAQ. V dropped 5 bases and J dropped 3 bases, with 19 bases sitting between them. The CDR3 sequence is 16 residues long. CDR3 residues: CASSQPRGGADYGYTF. The CDR3 bases are TGTGCCAGCAGCCAACCGCGCGGGGGCGCGGACTATGGCTACACCTTC.

This clone was detected a few times. V gene TRBV5-1 combines with J gene TRBJ2-7, with 14 bases matching TRBD2. The CDR3 runs 19 residues. The germline CDR1 and CDR2 sequences are SGHRS and YFSETQ. J gave up 3 bases and V 3 bases, and 14 bases lay outside the gene matches. CDR3 sequence (DNA): TGCGCCAGCAGCTATACTCCGGGACTAGCGGGAGAAATTTTCTACGAGCAGTACTTC. It translates to CASSYTPGLAGEIFYEQYF.

The V and J genes are TRBV27 and TRBJ2-5, with D unresolved. The CDR3 consists of 16 residues. CDR1 is MNHEY and CDR2 is SMNVEV in the germline V gene (reference sequence). Trimming pared 6 bases from V and 0 bases from J, leaving 17 bases between. The chain's CDR3 is CASRPRLGGHQETQYF. Written as DNA, the CDR3 is TGTGCCAGCAGACCTAGGCTCGGCGGCCACCAAGAGACCCAGTACTTC.

The V and J genes are TRBV7-9 and TRBJ1-1; D not certain. Looked up from germline, CDR1 is SEHNR and CDR2 is FQNEAQ (reference sequence). Trimming took 4 bases from V and 6 from J, leaving 9 bases between them. The CDR3 covers 12 residues. The CDR3 region is CASSSDGAEAFF. CDR3 sequence (DNA): TGTGCCAGCAGCTCCGACGGCGCTGAAGCTTTCTTT.

This clone was seen more than once but under ten times. The chain links TRBV30 to TRBJ1-6; D gene ambiguous. This CDR3 has 13 residues. V lost 3 bases and J lost 8, with 11 bases in between. Germline-derived CDR1 and CDR2 are GTSNPN and SVGIG (reference sequence). The CDR3 bases are TGTGCCTGGAGGCTGGGTAAACATTCACCCCTCCACTTT. Translating it yields CAWRLGKHSPLHF. The complete variable domain, with remaining parts taken from reference TRBV30 and TRBJ1-6, reads SQTIHQWPATLVQPVGSPLSLECTVEGTSNPNLYWYRQAAGRGLQLLFYSVGIGQISSEVPQNLSASRPQDRQFILSSKKLLLSDSGFYLCAWRLGKHSPLHFGNGTRLTVT.

Comments on this clone: Other DNA sequences within the sample encode an identical CDR3. The chain couples TRBV13 to TRBJ2-2; maybe TRBD1 (7 bases). Trimming pared 6 bases from V and 4 bases from J, leaving 15 bases between. Germline lookup yields CDR1 PRHDT and CDR2 FYEKMQ (reference sequence). The CDR3 has 15 residues. The CDR3 bases are TGTGCCAGCAGTTGGAGGGGGCATCCCACCGGGGAGCTGTTTTTT. As protein: CASSWRGHPTGELFF.

This clone has just a few counts. The V call is TRBV14, the J call TRBJ2-4, with a tentative D call TRBD1 (7 bases). V was pared by 6 bases and J by 0 bases, with 12 bases between. Germline CDR1 and CDR2: SGHDN and FVKESK. The CDR3 has 15 residues. CDR3 region: CASRRDSLAKNIQYF. The CDR3 DNA sequence: TGTGCCAGCAGGCGGGACAGCTTAGCCAAAAACATTCAGTACTTC.

This clone has a handful of counts. The DNA for the CDR3 is TGTGCCAGCAGCCGGTTCCTTAGCGGACATACGCAGTATTTT. This translates into CASSRFLSGHTQYF. V usage is TRBV11-2 and J usage is TRBJ2-3; possible D gene TRBD2, 6 bases. Germline CDR1 is SGHAT and CDR2 is FQNNGV. The CDR3 covers 14 residues. V dropped 5 bases and J dropped 7 bases, with 16 bases sitting between them.